This TCR beta chain originates from a study of shared clonotypes between healthy human individuals. The assay was immunoSEQ multiplex PCR, and TCRdb's table has in-frame clones only and misses some. Of some 2.1 million clones listed, approximately 94% are singletons. Terminally differentiated effector memory CD45RA+ cells were excluded from the naive CD8 cells, which were CD45RO-negative and positively selected for CCR7. Germline CDR1 reads SGDLS; CDR2 reads YYNGEE. The CDR3 covers 15 residues. Trimming left V 4 bases short and J 5 bases short, with 15 bases between. The sequence came from a man younger than 35 in good health. The chain is built from TRBV9 and TRBJ1-4; possibly TRBD1 for D (5 bases). Material for sequencing was naive CD8+ T cells sorted from blood. DNA for the CDR3: TGTGCCAGCAGCCCATTCCAGACAGCGAATGAAAAACTGTTTTTT. Protein: CASSPFQTANEKLFF.